Presented here are 14 T cell receptor beta chains from one specimen sequenced in a study of T cell responses to AZD1222 COVID-19 vaccine. Assay: immunoSEQ multiplex PCR; the TCRdb copy retains only in-frame clones and omits some. In the table there are 130,000 or so clones, 70% to 85% of which are singletons. Here the sequenced sample was peripheral blood, taken 28 days after the second AZD1222 dose. The source is an adult who received the AZD1222 COVID-19 vaccine.

The chain joins TRBV7-2 to TRBJ2-1; D perhaps matches TRBD1 (5 bases). V was clipped by 1 base and J by 1 base, with 8 bases between them. The germline gives CDR1 SGHTA, CDR2 FQGNSA. The CDR3 is 15 amino acids. DNA of the CDR3: TGTGCCAGCAGCTTAGAGGGGTCGTCCTACAATGAGCAGTTCTTC. Protein sequence: CASSLEGSSYNEQFF.

The chain is built from TRBV4-3 and TRBJ2-2; no reliable D call. The V and J ends lost 0 bases and 4 bases respectively, with 6 bases between them. The CDR3 is 14 residues long. CDR1 is LGHNA, CDR2 YSLEER, per germline. CDR3 nucleotides: TGCGCCAGCAGCCAAGAACGGGTCACCGGGGAGCTGTTTTTT. As protein: CASSQERVTGELFF.

The chain is built from TRBV15 and TRBJ1-5; D perhaps matches TRBD1 (5 bases). This CDR3 is built from 13 residues. Germline V lookup: CDR1 LNHNV, CDR2 YYDKDF (reference sequence). Trimming took off 1 base at V and 7 bases at J, with 8 bases between the two ends. CDR3 nucleotide sequence: TGTGCCACCAGCAGAGTTGACAGCCAGCCCCAGCATTTT. As protein: CATSRVDSQPQHF.

The chain recombines TRBV7-2 with TRBJ2-1; tentatively, D is TRBD2 (6 bases). The CDR3 is 16 residues long. The V and J ends lost 1 base and 1 base respectively, with 11 bases between them. CDR1 SGHTA and CDR2 FQGNSA come from the germline V gene. The CDR3 DNA is TGTGCCAGCAGCTTAGTGGGCGGGGCGTCCTACAATGAGCAGTTCTTC. This translates into CASSLVGGASYNEQFF.

A few counts support this clone. The chain carries TRBV27 and TRBJ1-2, with D possibly TRBD1 on 5 matching bases. Germline CDR1 is MNHEY and CDR2 is SMNVEV (reference sequence). Between the trimmed V and J ends, which lost 4 bases and 5 bases, there was a span of 17 bases. The CDR3 is 15 amino acids. CDR3 residues: CASSYTGTETYGYTF. The CDR3 coding sequence is TGTGCCAGCAGTTACACCGGGACGGAGACTTATGGCTACACCTTC.

J is TRBJ1-1 and V is TRBV28; D remains ambiguous. This CDR3 has 12 amino acids. The ends were cut back, 3 bases at V and 11 bases at J, with 13 bases in the middle. Germline-derived CDR1 and CDR2 are MDHEN and SYDVKM. The CDR3 sequence: CASSFTGSRAFF. For the CDR3, the DNA is TGTGCCAGCAGTTTTACTGGTAGTCGGGCTTTCTTT.

The chain's CDR3 is CASSLGLGNTEAFF. The CDR3 nucleotides are TGTGCCAGCAGCTTAGGGTTAGGGAACACTGAAGCTTTCTTT. The J gene is TRBJ1-1, the V gene TRBV11-2, with D unresolved. This CDR3 is 14 amino acids long. CDR1 is SGHAT and CDR2 is FQNNGV in the germline V gene. Trimming removed 1 base at V and 1 base at J, with 7 bases between.

The chain recombines TRBV2 with TRBJ1-3; D is perhaps TRBD1 (5 bases). This CDR3 region has 17 residues. Trimming took off 1 base at V and 3 bases at J, with 16 bases between the two ends. The germline gives CDR1 SNHLY, CDR2 FYNNEI. CDR3 in DNA: TGTGCCAGCAGTGAAGTATATGGGGCCAAGAATGGAAACACCATATATTTT. This translates into CASSEVYGAKNGNTIYF.

The chain carries TRBV7-9 and TRBJ2-2; TRBD2 matches 7 bases. V was clipped by 3 bases and J by 0 bases; unmatched bases: 4. The CDR3 runs 16 residues. Germline V gene sequence: CDR1 SEHNR, CDR2 FQNEAQ (reference sequence). This CDR3 is CASSFSRGANTGELFF. In DNA, the CDR3 is TGTGCCAGCAGCTTTAGCCGGGGGGCGAACACCGGGGAGCTGTTTTTT. Using reference TRBV7-9 and TRBJ2-2 for the parts outside the CDR3, the full variable domain is DTGVSQNPRHKITKRGQNVTFRCDPISEHNRLYWYRQTLGQGPEFLTYFQNEAQLEKSRLLSDRFSAERPKGSFSTLEIQRTEQGDSAMYLCASSFSRGANTGELFFGEGSRLTVL.

The chain combines TRBV6-2 or TRBV6-3 with TRBJ1-2; TRBD1 matches 9 bases. The CDR3 totals 17 residues. The ends lost 2 bases at V and 5 bases at J; junction bases unmatched: 12. Germline CDR1 is MNHEY and CDR2 is SVGEGT. Here the CDR3 DNA reads TGTGCCAGCAGTTACCGACAGGGGGATGCAGCGTATTATGGCTACACCTTC. Protein sequence: CASSYRQGDAAYYGYTF.

The genes are TRBV2 and TRBJ2-5; D is ambiguous. V was shortened by 6 bases and J by 9 bases, with 11 bases between the two germline ends. CDR3 size: 11 residues. Germline V gives CDR1 SNHLY, CDR2 FYNNEI. The DNA for the CDR3 is TGTGCCAGCAGGGACGTGGTATCCCAGTACTTC. Translating it yields CASRDVVSQYF.

The chain combines TRBV3-1 (or the pseudogene TRBV3-2) with TRBJ2-3; 8 bases line up with TRBD2. Trimming took 4 bases from V and 4 from J; bases not matched to a gene: 16. The CDR3 sequence is 18 residues long. CDR1 is LGHDT, CDR2 YNNKEL, per germline (reference sequence). The CDR3 spells CASSPNQRGLVGPDTQYF. Here the CDR3 DNA reads TGTGCCAGCAGCCCCAATCAGCGGGGGTTGGTAGGGCCAGATACGCAGTATTTT.

The sample holds one count of this clone. The chain has TRBV3-1 (or the pseudogene TRBV3-2) and TRBJ2-5; D possibly corresponds to TRBD1 (6 bases). Trimming took 7 bases from V and 5 from J, leaving 23 bases between them. Germline values: CDR1 LGHDT, CDR2 YNNKEL (reference sequence). The CDR3 is 16 amino acids. CDR3 amino acids: CASISEGGTRLETQYF. In nucleotides, the CDR3 is TGTGCCAGCATCTCGGAAGGGGGAACCCGCTTGGAGACCCAGTACTTC.

This clone has a single count. This chain connects TRBV11-2 to TRBJ2-1, with a weak D call TRBD2 (5 bases). Germline loops: CDR1 SGHAT, CDR2 FQNNGV. This CDR3 has 15 amino acids. V was clipped by 0 bases and J by 7 bases, with 13 bases between them. This CDR3 is CASSLEGLALNEQFF. CDR3 DNA sequence: TGTGCCAGCAGCTTAGAAGGACTCGCACTTAATGAGCAGTTCTTC.